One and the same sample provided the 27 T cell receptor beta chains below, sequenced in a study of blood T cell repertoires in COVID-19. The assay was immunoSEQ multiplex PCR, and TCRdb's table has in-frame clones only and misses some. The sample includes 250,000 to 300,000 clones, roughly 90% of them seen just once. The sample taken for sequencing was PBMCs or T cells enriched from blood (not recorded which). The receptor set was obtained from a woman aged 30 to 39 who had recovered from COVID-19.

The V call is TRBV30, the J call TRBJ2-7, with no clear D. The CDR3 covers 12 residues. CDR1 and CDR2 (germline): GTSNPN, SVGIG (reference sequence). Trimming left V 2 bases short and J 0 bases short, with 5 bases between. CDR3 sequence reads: CAWSILSYEQYF. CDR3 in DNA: TGTGCCTGGAGTATCCTCTCCTACGAGCAGTACTTC. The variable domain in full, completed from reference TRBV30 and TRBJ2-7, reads SQTIHQWPATLVQPVGSPLSLECTVEGTSNPNLYWYRQAAGRGLQLLFYSVGIGQISSEVPQNLSASRPQDRQFILSSKKLLLSDSGFYLCAWSILSYEQYFGPGTRLTVT.

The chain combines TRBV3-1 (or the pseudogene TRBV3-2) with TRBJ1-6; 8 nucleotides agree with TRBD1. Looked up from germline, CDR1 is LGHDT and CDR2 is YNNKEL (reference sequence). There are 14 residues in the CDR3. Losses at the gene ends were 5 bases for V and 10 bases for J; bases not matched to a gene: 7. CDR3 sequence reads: CASSFQGAWSPLHF. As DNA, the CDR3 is TGTGCCAGCAGCTTTCAGGGGGCATGGTCACCCCTCCACTTT.

CDR3 DNA sequence: TGTGCCAGCAGCTTGGGCAGTAATAGCAATCAGCCCCAGCATTTT. The encoded protein is CASSLGSNSNQPQHF. This sequence joins TRBV5-6 and TRBJ1-5; D is unresolved. Between the trimmed V and J ends, which lost 0 bases and 0 bases, there was a span of 7 bases. Germline CDR1 is SGHDT and CDR2 is YYEEEE. The CDR3 spans 15 residues. Full variable domain (missing parts from reference TRBV5-6 and TRBJ1-5): DAGVTQSPTHLIKTRGQQVTLRCSPKSGHDTVSWYQQALGQGPQFIFQYYEEEERQRGNFPDRFSGHQFPNYSSELNVNALLLGDSALYLCASSLGSNSNQPQHFGDGTRLSIL.

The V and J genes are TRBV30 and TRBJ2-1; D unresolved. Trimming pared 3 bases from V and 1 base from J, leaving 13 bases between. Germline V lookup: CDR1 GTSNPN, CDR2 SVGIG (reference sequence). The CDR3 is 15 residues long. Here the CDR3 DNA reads TGTGCCTGGAGGAGACTGCCGGATTCCTACAATGAGCAGTTCTTC. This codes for CAWRRLPDSYNEQFF.

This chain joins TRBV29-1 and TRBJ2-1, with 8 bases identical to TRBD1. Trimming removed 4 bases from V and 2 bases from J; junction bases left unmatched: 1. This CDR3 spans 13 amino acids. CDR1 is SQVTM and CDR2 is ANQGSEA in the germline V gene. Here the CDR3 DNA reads TGCAGCGTTGCAGGGGGCGCCTACAATGAGCAGTTCTTC. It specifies CSVAGGAYNEQFF.

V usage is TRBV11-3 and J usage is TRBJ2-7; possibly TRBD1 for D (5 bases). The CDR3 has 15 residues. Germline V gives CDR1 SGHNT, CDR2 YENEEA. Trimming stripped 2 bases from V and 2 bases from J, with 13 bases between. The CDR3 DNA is TGTGCCAGCAGCTTATGGCCAGGGCCTACCTACGAGCAGTACTTC. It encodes CASSLWPGPTYEQYF.

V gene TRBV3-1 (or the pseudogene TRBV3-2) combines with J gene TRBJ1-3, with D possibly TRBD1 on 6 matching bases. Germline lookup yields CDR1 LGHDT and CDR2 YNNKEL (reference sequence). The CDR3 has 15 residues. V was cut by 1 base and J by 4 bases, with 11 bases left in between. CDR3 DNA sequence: TGTGCCAGCAGCCAAGTGCCGGACAGAGGAAACACCATATATTTT. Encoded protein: CASSQVPDRGNTIYF.

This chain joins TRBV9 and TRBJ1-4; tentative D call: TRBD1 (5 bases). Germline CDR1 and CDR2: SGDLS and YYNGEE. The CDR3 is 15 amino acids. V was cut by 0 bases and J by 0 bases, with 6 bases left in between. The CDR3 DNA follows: TGTGCCAGCAGCGTAGGGACATCAACTAATGAAAAACTGTTTTTT. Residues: CASSVGTSTNEKLFF.

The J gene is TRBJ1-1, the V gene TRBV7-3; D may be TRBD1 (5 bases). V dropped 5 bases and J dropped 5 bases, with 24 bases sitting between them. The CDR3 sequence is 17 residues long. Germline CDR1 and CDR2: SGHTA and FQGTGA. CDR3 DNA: TGTGCCAGCAGCCCCAGGGCGAGTGCGACCCTGGGAACTGAAGCTTTCTTT. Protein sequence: CASSPRASATLGTEAFF.

CDR3 in DNA: TGTGCCTGGAGTTTCAAGGGACAGTACAATCAGCCCCAGCATTTT. Translation gives CAWSFKGQYNQPQHF. This rearrangement joins TRBV30 to TRBJ1-5, with 7 bases identical to TRBD1. The CDR3 is 15 residues long. The V gene end was trimmed by 2 bases and the J gene end by 3 bases; junction bases not matched to a gene: 7. Per the germline V gene, CDR1 is GTSNPN and CDR2 is SVGIG (reference sequence).

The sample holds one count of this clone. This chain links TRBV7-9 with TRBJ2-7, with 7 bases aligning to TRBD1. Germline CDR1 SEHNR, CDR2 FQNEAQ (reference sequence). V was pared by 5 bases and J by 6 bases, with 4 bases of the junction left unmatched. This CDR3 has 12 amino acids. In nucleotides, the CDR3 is TGTGCCAGCAGCCCAGGGGGAGTCGAGCAGTACTTC. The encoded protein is CASSPGGVEQYF.

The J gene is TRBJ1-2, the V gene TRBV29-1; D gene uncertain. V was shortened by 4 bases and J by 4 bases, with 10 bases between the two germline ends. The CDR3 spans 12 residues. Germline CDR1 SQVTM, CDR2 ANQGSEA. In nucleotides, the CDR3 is TGCAGCGTTGCGGGGTTGGGCTATGGCTACACCTTC. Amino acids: CSVAGLGYGYTF.

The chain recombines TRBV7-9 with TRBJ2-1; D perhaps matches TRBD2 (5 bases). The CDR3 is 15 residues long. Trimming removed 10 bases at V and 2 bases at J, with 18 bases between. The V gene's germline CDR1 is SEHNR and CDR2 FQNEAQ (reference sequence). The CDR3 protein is CATTRGLSAYNEQFF. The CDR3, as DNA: TGTGCCACCACCAGAGGGTTATCCGCCTACAATGAGCAGTTCTTC.

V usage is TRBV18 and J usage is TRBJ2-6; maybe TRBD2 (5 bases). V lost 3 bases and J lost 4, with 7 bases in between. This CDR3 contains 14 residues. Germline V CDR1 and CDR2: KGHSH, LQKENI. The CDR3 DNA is TGTGCCAGCTCACCTTCGGGGGGGGCCAACGTCCTGACTTTC. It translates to CASSPSGGANVLTF. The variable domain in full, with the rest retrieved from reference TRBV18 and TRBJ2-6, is NAGVMQNPRHLVRRRGQEARLRCSPMKGHSHVYWYRQLPEEGLKFMVYLQKENIIDESGMPKERFSAEFPKEGPSILRIQQVVRGDSAAYFCASSPSGGANVLTFGAGSRLTVL.

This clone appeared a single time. Written as DNA, the CDR3 is TGTGCCAGCAGTTTTGGGGCGGACTACAATGAGCAGTTCTTC. This encodes CASSFGADYNEQFF. This chain joins TRBV28 and TRBJ2-1; a possible D gene is TRBD1 (5 bases). This CDR3 spans 14 amino acids. V was cut by 3 bases and J by 3 bases, with 9 bases left in between. Germline CDR1 and CDR2: MDHEN and SYDVKM.

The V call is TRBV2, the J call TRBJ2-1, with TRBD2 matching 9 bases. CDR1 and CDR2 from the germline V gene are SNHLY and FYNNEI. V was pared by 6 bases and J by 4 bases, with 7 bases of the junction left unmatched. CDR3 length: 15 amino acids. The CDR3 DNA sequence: TGTGCCAGCAGGTCGACTAGCGGAGTATACAATGAGCAGTTCTTC. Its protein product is CASRSTSGVYNEQFF.

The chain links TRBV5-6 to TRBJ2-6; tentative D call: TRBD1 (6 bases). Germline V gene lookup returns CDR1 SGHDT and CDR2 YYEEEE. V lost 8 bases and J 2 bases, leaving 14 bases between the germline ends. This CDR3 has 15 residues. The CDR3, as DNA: TGTGCCAGAAAGCTTCCAGGGGCTGGGGCCAACGTCCTGACTTTC. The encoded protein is CARKLPGAGANVLTF.

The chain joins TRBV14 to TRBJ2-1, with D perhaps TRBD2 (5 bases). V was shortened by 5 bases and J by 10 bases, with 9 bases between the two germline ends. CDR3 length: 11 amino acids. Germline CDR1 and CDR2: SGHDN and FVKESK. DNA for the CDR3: TGTGCCAGCAGCACCGGACTGGAGCAGTTCTTC. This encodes CASSTGLEQFF.

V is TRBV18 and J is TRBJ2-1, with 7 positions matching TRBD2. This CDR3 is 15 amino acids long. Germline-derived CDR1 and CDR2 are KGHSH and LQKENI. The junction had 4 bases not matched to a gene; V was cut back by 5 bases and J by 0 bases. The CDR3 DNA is TGTGCCAGCTCAACTGCTAGCGGCTCCTACAATGAGCAGTTCTTC. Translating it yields CASSTASGSYNEQFF.

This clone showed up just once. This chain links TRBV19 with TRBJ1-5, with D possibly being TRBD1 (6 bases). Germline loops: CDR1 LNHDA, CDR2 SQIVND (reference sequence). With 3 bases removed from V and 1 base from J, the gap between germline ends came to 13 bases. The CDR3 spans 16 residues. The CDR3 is CASSILGTQSNQPQHF. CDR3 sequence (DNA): TGTGCCAGTAGTATTTTGGGGACACAGAGCAATCAGCCCCAGCATTTT.

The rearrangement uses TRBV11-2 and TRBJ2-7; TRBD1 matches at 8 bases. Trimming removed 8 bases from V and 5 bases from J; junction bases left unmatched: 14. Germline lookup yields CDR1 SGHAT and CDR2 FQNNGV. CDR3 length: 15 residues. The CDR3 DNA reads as TGTGCCAGCGTGGACCGACCCGGGACAGGAAACGAGCAGTACTTC. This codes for CASVDRPGTGNEQYF.

The DNA for the CDR3 is TGTGCCAGCAGCTCTAACGGACTAGCGGGAGAGGAGACCCAGTACTTC. This encodes CASSSNGLAGEETQYF. The chain is built from TRBV6-2 or TRBV6-3 and TRBJ2-5, with 13 bases fitting TRBD2. Germline V gene sequence: CDR1 MNHEY, CDR2 SVGEGT. V gave up 6 bases and J gave up 5 bases; unmatched junction bases: 9. The CDR3 has 16 amino acids.

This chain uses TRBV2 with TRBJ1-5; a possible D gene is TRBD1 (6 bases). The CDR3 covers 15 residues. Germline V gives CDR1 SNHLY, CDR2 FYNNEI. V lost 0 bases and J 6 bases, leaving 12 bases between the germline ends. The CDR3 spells CASSEARGTGQPQHF. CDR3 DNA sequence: TGTGCCAGCAGTGAAGCAAGGGGGACCGGTCAGCCCCAGCATTTT.

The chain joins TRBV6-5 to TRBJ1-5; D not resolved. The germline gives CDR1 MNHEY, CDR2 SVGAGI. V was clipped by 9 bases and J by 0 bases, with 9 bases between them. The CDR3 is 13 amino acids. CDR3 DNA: TGTGCCAGTGACTTGAATAGCAATCAGCCCCAGCATTTT. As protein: CASDLNSNQPQHF.

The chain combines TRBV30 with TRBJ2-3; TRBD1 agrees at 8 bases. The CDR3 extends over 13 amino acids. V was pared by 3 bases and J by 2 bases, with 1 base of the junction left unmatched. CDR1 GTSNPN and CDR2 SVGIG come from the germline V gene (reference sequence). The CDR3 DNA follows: TGTGCCTGGAGGACAGGGGCCACAGATACGCAGTATTTT. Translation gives CAWRTGATDTQYF.

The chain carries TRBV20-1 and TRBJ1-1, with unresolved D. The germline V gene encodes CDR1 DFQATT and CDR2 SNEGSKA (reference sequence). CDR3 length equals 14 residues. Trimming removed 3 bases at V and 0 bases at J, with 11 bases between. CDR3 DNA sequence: TGCAGTGCTAGTCGCGCAGACATGAACACTGAAGCTTTCTTT. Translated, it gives CSASRADMNTEAFF.

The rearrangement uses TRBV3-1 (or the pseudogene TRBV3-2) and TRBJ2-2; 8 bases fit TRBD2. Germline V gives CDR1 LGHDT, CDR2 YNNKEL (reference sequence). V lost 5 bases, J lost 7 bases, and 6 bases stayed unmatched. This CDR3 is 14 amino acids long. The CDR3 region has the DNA TGTGCCAGCAGCTCCGGGAGGGTGGACGGGGAGCTGTTTTTT. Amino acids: CASSSGRVDGELFF.